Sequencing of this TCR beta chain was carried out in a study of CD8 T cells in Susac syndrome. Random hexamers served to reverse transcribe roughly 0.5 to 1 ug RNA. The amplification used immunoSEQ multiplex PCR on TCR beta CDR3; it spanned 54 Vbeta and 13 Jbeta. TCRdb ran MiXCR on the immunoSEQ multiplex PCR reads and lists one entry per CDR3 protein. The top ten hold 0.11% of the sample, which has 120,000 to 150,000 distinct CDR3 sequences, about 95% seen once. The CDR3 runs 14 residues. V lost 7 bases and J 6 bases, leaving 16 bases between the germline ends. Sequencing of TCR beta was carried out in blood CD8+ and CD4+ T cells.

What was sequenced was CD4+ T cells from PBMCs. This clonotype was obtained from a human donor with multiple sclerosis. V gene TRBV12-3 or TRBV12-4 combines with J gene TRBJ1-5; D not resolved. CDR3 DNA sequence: TGTGCCAGCAACTCTCACGGGAGAACTCAGCCCCAGCATTTT. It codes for CASNSHGRTQPQHF.